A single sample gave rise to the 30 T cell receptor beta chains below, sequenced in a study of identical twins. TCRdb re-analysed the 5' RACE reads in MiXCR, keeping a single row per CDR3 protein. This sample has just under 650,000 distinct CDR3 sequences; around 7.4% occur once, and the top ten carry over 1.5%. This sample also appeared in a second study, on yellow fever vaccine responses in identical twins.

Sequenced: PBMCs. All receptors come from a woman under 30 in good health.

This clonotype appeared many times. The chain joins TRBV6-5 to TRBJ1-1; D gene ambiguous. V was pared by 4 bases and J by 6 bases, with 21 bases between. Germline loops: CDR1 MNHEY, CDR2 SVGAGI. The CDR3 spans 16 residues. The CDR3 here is CASSSSSYSSESEAFF. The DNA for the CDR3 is TGTGCCAGCAGTTCCTCGAGTTACTCCTCCGAGTCTGAAGCTTTCTTT.

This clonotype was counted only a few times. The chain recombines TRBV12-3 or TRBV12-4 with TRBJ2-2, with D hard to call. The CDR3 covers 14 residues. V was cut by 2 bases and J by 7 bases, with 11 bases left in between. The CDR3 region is CASSLSHRDGELFF. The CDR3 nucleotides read TGTGCCAGCAGTTTAAGCCATAGGGACGGGGAGCTGTTTTTT.

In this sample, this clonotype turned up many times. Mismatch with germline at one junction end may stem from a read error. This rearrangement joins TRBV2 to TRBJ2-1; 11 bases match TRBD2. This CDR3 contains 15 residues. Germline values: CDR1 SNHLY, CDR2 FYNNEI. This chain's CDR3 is CASSEGTSGYNEQFF. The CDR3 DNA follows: TGTGCCAGCAGCGAAGGGACTAGCGGTTACAATGAGCAGTTCTTC.

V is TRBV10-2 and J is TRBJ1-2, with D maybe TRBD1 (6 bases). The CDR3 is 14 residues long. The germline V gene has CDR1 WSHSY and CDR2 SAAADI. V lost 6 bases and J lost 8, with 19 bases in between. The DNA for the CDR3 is TGCGCCAGCAGACCCACCCTCGGGGGCAAGGGCTACACCTTC. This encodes CASRPTLGGKGYTF.

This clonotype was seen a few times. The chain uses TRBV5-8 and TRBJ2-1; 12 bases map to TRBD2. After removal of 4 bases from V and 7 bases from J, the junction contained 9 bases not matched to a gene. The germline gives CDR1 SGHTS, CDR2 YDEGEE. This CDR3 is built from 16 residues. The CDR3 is CASSTNLAGGRNEQFF. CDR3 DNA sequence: TGTGCCAGCAGCACGAACCTAGCGGGGGGGCGAAATGAGCAGTTCTTC.

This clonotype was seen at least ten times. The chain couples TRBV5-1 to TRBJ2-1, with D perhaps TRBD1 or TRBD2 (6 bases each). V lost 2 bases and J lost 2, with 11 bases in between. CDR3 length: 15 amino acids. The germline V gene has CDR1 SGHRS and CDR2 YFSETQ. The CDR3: CASSFGGQTYNEQFF. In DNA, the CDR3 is TGCGCCAGCAGCTTCGGGGGACAAACCTACAATGAGCAGTTCTTC.

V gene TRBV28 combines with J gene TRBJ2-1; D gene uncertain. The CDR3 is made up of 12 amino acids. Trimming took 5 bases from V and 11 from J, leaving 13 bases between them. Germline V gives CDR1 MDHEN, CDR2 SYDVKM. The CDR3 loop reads CASSPLGQKQFF. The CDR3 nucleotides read TGTGCCAGCAGTCCTTTGGGCCAGAAGCAGTTCTTC.

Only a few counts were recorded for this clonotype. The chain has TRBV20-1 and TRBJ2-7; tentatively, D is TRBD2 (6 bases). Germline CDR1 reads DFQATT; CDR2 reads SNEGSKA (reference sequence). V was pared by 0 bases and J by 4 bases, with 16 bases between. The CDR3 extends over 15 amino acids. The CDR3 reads CSARDWRGSIYEQYF. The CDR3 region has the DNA TGCAGTGCTAGAGATTGGAGGGGCTCAATTTACGAGCAGTACTTC.

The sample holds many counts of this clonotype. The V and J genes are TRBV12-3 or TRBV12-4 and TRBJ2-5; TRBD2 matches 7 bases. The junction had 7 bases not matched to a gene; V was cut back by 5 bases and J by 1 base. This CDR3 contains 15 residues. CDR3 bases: TGTGCCAGCAGTGGCGGCGGGGGAATCCAAGAGACCCAGTACTTC. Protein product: CASSGGGGIQETQYF.

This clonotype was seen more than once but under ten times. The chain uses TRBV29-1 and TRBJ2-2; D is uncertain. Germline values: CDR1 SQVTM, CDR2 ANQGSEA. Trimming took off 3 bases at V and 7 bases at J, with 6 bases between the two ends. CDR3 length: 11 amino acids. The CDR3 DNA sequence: TGCAGCGTTGATTCTGTCGGGGAGCTGTTTTTT. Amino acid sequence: CSVDSVGELFF.

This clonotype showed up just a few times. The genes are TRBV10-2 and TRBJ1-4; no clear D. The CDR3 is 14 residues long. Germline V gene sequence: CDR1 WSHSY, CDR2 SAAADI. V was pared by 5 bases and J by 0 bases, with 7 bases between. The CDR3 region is CASSTTSTNEKLFF. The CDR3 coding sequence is TGCGCCAGCAGTACGACCTCAACTAATGAAAAACTGTTTTTT.

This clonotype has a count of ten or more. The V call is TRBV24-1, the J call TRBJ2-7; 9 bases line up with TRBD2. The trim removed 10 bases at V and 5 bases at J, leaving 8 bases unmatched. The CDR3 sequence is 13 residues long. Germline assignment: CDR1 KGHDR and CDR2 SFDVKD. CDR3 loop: CATGGTSRHEQYF. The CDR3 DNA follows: TGTGCCACTGGAGGGACTAGCCGCCACGAGCAGTACTTC.

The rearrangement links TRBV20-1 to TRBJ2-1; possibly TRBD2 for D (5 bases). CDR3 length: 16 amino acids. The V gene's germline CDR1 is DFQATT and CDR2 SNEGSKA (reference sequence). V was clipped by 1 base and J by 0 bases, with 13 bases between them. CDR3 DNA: TGCAGTGCTAGAGGTAGCGACAAGAGCTCCTACAATGAGCAGTTCTTC. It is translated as CSARGSDKSSYNEQFF.

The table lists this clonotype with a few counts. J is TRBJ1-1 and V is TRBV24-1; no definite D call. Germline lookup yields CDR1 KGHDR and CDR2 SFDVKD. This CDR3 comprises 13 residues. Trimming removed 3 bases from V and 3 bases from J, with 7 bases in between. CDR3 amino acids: CATSDPRYTEAFF. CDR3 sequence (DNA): TGTGCCACCAGTGATCCCCGGTACACTGAAGCTTTCTTT.

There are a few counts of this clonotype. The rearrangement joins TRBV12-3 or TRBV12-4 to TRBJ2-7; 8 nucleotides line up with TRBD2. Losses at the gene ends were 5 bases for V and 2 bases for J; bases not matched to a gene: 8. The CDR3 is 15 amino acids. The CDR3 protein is CASSMTSAFPYEQYF. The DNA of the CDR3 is TGTGCCAGCAGTATGACTAGCGCTTTCCCCTACGAGCAGTACTTC.

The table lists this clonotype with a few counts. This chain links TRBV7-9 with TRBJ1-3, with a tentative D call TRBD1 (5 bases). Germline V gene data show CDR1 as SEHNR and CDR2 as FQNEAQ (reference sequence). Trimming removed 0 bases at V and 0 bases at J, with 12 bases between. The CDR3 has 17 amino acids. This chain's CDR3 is CASSLARQSLSGNTIYF. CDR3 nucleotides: TGTGCCAGCAGCTTAGCGCGACAGTCCCTCTCTGGAAACACCATATATTTT.

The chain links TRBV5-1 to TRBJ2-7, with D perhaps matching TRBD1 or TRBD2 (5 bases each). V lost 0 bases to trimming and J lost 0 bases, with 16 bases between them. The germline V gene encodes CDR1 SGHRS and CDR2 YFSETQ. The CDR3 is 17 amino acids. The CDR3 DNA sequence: TGCGCCAGCAGCTTGGCCCCGCCGGGACGGGTCTCCTACGAGCAGTACTTC. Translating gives CASSLAPPGRVSYEQYF.

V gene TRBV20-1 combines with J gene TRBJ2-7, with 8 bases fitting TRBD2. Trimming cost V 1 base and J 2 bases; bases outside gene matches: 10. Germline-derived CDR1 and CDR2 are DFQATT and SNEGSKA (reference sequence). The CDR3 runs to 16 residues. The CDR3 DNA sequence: TGCAGTGCTAGAGGGTTAGGCGGGAGGTCTGCCTACGAGCAGTACTTC. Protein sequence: CSARGLGGRSAYEQYF.

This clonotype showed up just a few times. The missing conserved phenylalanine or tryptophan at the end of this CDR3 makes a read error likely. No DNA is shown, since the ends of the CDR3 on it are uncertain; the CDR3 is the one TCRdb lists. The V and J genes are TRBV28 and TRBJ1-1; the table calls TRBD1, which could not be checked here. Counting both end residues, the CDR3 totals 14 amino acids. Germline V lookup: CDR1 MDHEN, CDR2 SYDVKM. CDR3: CASSFHNPGRGLEL.

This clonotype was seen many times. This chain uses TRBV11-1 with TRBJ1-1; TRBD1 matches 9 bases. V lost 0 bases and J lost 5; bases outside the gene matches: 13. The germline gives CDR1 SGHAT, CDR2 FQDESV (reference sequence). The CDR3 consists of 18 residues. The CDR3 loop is CASSLARIGTGFTTEAFF. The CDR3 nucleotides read TGTGCCAGCAGCTTAGCGAGGATAGGGACAGGGTTCACGACTGAAGCTTTCTTT.

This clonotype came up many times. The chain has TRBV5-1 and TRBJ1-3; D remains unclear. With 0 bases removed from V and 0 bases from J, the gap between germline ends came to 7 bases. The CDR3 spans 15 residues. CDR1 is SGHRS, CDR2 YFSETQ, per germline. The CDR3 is CASSLGSNSGNTIYF. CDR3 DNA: TGCGCCAGCAGCTTGGGGTCCAACTCTGGAAACACCATATATTTT.

DNA of the CDR3: TGTGCCAGCAGCTTTACCCTAGAGCTCGGGGAGCTGTTTTTT. It specifies CASSFTLELGELFF. The chain couples TRBV4-2 to TRBJ2-2; D call uncertain. With 5 bases removed from V and 7 bases from J, the gap between germline ends came to 14 bases. This CDR3 is 14 amino acids long. CDR1 LGHNA and CDR2 YNFKEQ come from the germline V gene.

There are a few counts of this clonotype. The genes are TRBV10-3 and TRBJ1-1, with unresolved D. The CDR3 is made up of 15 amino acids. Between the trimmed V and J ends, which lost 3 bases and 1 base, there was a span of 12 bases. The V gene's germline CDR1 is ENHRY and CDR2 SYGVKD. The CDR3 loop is CAISDIQIANTEAFF. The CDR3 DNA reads TGTGCCATCAGTGATATACAGATAGCGAACACTGAAGCTTTCTTT.

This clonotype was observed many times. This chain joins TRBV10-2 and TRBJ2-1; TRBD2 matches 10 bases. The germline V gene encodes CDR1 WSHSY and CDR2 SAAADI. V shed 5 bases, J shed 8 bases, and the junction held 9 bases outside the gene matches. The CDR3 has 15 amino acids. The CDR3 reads CASSKAGGPGYEQFF. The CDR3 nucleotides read TGCGCCAGCAGTAAAGCGGGAGGGCCGGGTTATGAGCAGTTCTTC.

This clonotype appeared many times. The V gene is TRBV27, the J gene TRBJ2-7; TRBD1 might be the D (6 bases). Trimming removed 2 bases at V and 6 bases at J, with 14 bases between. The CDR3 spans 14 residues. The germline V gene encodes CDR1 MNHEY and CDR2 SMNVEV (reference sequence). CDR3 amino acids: CASSLSRGLGEQYF. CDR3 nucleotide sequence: TGTGCCAGCAGTTTAAGTAGGGGGTTGGGCGAGCAGTACTTC.

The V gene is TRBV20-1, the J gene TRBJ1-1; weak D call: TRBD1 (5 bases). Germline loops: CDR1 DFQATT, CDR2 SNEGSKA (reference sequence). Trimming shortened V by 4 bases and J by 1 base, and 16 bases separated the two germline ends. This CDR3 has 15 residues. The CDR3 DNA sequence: TGCAGTGCTATCGGTTCGGGGCTCCGGAACACTGAAGCTTTCTTT. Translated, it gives CSAIGSGLRNTEAFF.

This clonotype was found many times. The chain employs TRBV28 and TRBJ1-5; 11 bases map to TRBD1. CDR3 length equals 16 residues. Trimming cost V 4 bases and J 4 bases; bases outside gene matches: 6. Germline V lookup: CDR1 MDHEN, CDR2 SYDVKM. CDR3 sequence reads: CASSSPGQGANQPQHF. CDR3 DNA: TGTGCCAGCAGTTCCCCCGGACAGGGGGCGAATCAGCCCCAGCATTTT. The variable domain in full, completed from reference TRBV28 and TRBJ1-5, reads DVKVTQSSRYLVKRTGEKVFLECVQDMDHENMFWYRQDPGLGLRLIYFSYDVKMKEKGDIPEGYSVSREKKERFSLILESASTNQTSMYLCASSSPGQGANQPQHFGDGTRLSIL.

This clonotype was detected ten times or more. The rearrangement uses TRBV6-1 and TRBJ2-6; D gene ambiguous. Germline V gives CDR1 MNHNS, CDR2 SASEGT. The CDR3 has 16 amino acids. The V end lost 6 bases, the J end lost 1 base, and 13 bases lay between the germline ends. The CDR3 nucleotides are TGTGCCAGCAGCCGCGTCAAGGGATCTGGGGCCAACGTCCTGACTTTC. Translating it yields CASSRVKGSGANVLTF.

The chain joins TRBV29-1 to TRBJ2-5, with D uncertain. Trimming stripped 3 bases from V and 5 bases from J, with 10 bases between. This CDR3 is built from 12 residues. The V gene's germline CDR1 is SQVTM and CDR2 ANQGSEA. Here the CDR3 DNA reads TGCAGCGTTGACGTAGGGCTGGAGACCCAGTACTTC. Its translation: CSVDVGLETQYF.

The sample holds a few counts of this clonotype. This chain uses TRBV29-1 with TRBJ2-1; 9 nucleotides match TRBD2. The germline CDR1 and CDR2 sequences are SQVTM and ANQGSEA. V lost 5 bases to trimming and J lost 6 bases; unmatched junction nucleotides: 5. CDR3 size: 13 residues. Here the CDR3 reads CSVSSGIANEQFF. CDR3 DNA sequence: TGCAGCGTTTCTAGCGGGATCGCCAATGAGCAGTTCTTC.